This is a list of T cell receptor beta chains from one sample in a study of long-term antiretroviral therapy in people with HIV. Profiled with immunoSEQ multiplex PCR; TCRdb holds only in-frame clones, not every one. The sample includes more than 25,000 clones, about 90% seen only once; the top ten take 1%. The input for sequencing was unsorted PBMCs, taken 2 years after starting antiretroviral therapy. These receptors originate from a man aged 50-60 years with HIV. Each CDR3 is given with its conserved first and last residue. The D gene is left open where the match is weak. Clone sizes are given selectively: once, few, many, or a class where the clone is expanded.

clone size	V gene	J gene	D gene	CDR3 length	CDR3 DNA	CDR3 protein
NA	TRBV7-9	TRBJ2-4	TRBD2	17	TGTGCCAGCAGCCCGTTTAGCGGGAGTAGGGGCAAAAACATTCAGTACTTC	CASSPFSGSRGKNIQYF
few	TRBV6-5	TRBJ1-2	TRBD1	14	TGTGCCAGCAGCCTCCGGGACAGGGTGGGAGGCTACACCTTC	CASSLRDRVGGYTF
NA	TRBV2	TRBJ2-7	NA	16	TGTGCCAGCAGTGACCCGGGGGCGCGAAGCTCCTACGAGCAGTACTTC	CASSDPGARSSYEQYF
once	TRBV6-5	TRBJ1-5	NA	12	TGTGCCAGCGGGTCGACGGGCTGGCCCCAGCATTTT	CASGSTGWPQHF
NA	TRBV18	TRBJ2-3	NA	17	TGTGCCAGCTCACCACGTATCAGCGCGGTCAGCACAGATACGCAGTATTTT	CASSPRISAVSTDTQYF
NA	TRBV7-8	TRBJ2-7	TRBD2	14	TGTGCCAGCAGCTTAGCCAGCGGGGGGGACGAGCAGTACTTC	CASSLASGGDEQYF
NA	TRBV10-3	TRBJ2-3	TRBD1	15	TGTGCCATCAGTGCGGGGACAGGGAGCGCAGATACGCAGTATTTT	CAISAGTGSADTQYF
NA	TRBV29-1	TRBJ1-4	TRBD1	13	TGCAGCACAACAGGGGAGTCTAATGAAAAACTGTTTTTT	CSTTGESNEKLFF
once	TRBV7-2	TRBJ2-2	NA	14	TGTGCCAGCAGCTTAGACGGGGGAACCGGGGAGCTGTTTTTT	CASSLDGGTGELFF
NA	TRBV7-9	TRBJ2-2	TRBD2	16	TGTGCCAGCAGCCCCCTGGGGCTCCCGGGACTAGGGGAGCTGTTTTTT	CASSPLGLPGLGELFF
NA	TRBV4-3	TRBJ2-1	TRBD2	17	TGCGCCAGCAGCCAAGACGGGACGGGGGGGGGCTTCAATGAGCAGTTCTTC	CASSQDGTGGGFNEQFF
NA	TRBV9	TRBJ1-2	NA	17	TGTGCCAGCAGCGCAAATTACAGGGACCTAACCTACTATGGCTACACCTTC	CASSANYRDLTYYGYTF
NA	TRBV7-8	TRBJ2-7	NA	16	TGTGCCAGCAGACCCAAATTCCGTGGACAGACAAAGCGGCAGTACTTC	CASRPKFRGQTKRQYF
NA	TRBV5-1	TRBJ1-2	NA	12	TGCGCCAGCAGCGCCCTCGGTGGCGGCTACACCTTC	CASSALGGGYTF
NA	TRBV28	TRBJ1-5	NA	14	TGTGCCAGCAGGGGATTGACAGGAAATCAGCCCCAGCATTTT	CASRGLTGNQPQHF
NA	TRBV10-1	TRBJ1-1	NA	13	TGCGCCAGCTCTTGGGACGGGGGCACTGAAGCTTTCTTT	CASSWDGGTEAFF
NA	TRBV7-2	TRBJ1-4	TRBD1	14	TGTGCCAGCAGCTTTCAGGGGGCTAATGAAAAACTGTTTTTT	CASSFQGANEKLFF
NA	TRBV28	TRBJ2-5	NA	14	TGTGCCAGCAGTTCCCCTCGGAGGCGAGAGACCCAGTACTTC	CASSSPRRRETQYF
once	TRBV30	TRBJ2-5	TRBD2	14	TGTGCCTGGAAAATAGCGGGGGGGCGAGAGACCCAGTACTTC	CAWKIAGGRETQYF
NA	TRBV27	TRBJ2-7	TRBD1	13	TGTGCCAGCAGTCCCTGGACAGGGGGCGAGCAGTACTTC	CASSPWTGGEQYF
NA	TRBV5-1	TRBJ1-5	NA	13	TGCGCCAGCAGCTTGGATAGCAATCAGCCCCAGCATTTT	CASSLDSNQPQHF
NA	TRBV9	TRBJ2-5	NA	16	TGTGCCAGCAGCGTAGCCGAGCCACCAAGTAGAGAGACCCAGTACTTC	CASSVAEPPSRETQYF
NA	TRBV7-6	TRBJ1-3	NA	13	TGTGCCAGCAGCTTAGCGCCTGGAAACACCATATATTTT	CASSLAPGNTIYF
NA	TRBV28	TRBJ2-1	TRBD2	15	TGTGCCAGCAGACCGGGAGGGATATCCTACAATGAGCAGTTCTTC	CASRPGGISYNEQFF
NA	TRBV7-9	TRBJ1-1	TRBD1	15	TGTGCCAGCAGCGGACAGTGGGACAGGCTGACTGAAGCTTTCTTT	CASSGQWDRLTEAFF
NA	TRBV11-2	TRBJ2-5	NA	14	TGTGCCAGCAGCCGCCCCGGGACTGAAGAGACCCAGTACTTC	CASSRPGTEETQYF
once	TRBV14	TRBJ1-1	NA	14	TGTGCCAGCAGCCAAGGTCCCTTGAGCACTGAAGCTTTCTTT	CASSQGPLSTEAFF
NA	TRBV21-1	TRBJ1-6	NA	17	TGTGCCAGCAGGTATCGGCTAGCTACACATCATAATTCACCCCTCCACTTT	CASRYRLATHHNSPLHF
NA	TRBV7-9	TRBJ2-3	TRBD1	18	TGTGCCAGCAGCTTAGACCGGGACAGGGAAATTGGCACAGATACGCAGTATTTT	CASSLDRDREIGTDTQYF
NA	TRBV19	TRBJ2-7	TRBD2	17	TGTGCCAGTAGTGTAGGACTAGCGGGAGGATTATTCCGCGAGCAGTACTTC	CASSVGLAGGLFREQYF
NA	TRBV9	TRBJ2-3	NA	12	TGTGCCAGCAGCTCCTACACAGATACGCAGTATTTT	CASSSYTDTQYF
NA	TRBV4-1	TRBJ2-3	NA	14	TGCGCCAGCAGCGTAAGGACCAGCACAGATACGCAGTATTTT	CASSVRTSTDTQYF
NA	TRBV6-6	TRBJ2-5	NA	14	TGTGCCAGCAGTTCCTCGGGAGCCCAAGAGACCCAGTACTTC	CASSSSGAQETQYF
NA	TRBV7-3	TRBJ2-2	NA	16	TGTGCCAGCAGCTTAAATATCTGGGCCAACACCGGGGAGCTGTTTTTT	CASSLNIWANTGELFF
NA	TRBV28	TRBJ1-2	NA	14	TGTGCCAGCAGTTTGGGCAGATCTAACTATGGCTACACCTTC	CASSLGRSNYGYTF
NA	TRBV19	TRBJ1-5	NA	15	TGTGCCAGCTCCCCGGGGAGGGATGGCAATCAGCCCCAGCATTTT	CASSPGRDGNQPQHF
NA	TRBV20-1	TRBJ2-7	NA	11	TGCAGTGCCAGTGAGTTTCCCCTTAGCTACTTC	CSASEFPLSYF
NA	TRBV5-5	TRBJ2-1	TRBD2	16	TGTGCCAGCAGCTTGGCACACGGGACTAGCGGAGGGGGGCAGTTCTTC	CASSLAHGTSGGGQFF
NA	TRBV5-1	TRBJ2-1	TRBD2	14	TGCGCCAGCAGCTCCGGCGGGGGGCGGGATGAGCAGTTCTTC	CASSSGGGRDEQFF
NA	TRBV6-6	TRBJ2-2	NA	14	TGTGCCAGCAGACCCTTGGGGCTCACCGGGGAGCTGTTTTTT	CASRPLGLTGELFF
NA	TRBV29-1	TRBJ1-1	NA	13	TGCAGCGTTGGGATTGGGGGGGGGACTGAAGCTTTCTTT	CSVGIGGGTEAFF
NA	TRBV2	TRBJ2-5	TRBD2	15	TGTGCCAGCAGTTATCGAGCGGGGGGCCGGGAGACCCAGTACTTC	CASSYRAGGRETQYF
NA	TRBV28	TRBJ1-1	NA	14	TGTGCCAGTTGCACCCAAGAGTTGAACACTGAAGCTTTCTTT	CASCTQELNTEAFF
NA	TRBV18	TRBJ1-1	TRBD1	17	TGTGCCAGCTCACCGCCGAGGACAGGGGTGGGGAACACTGAAGCTTTCTTT	CASSPPRTGVGNTEAFF